The 9 T cell receptor beta chains given below trace back to one sample, sequenced in a study of T cell responses to AZD1222 COVID-19 vaccine. The data were produced by immunoSEQ multiplex PCR, yet TCRdb's version contains in-frame clones alone and is incomplete. The profile shows 130,000 to 150,000 clones, around 90% of them singletons. This material consisted of peripheral blood, taken 28 days after the second dose of the MenACWY control vaccine. Receptors originate from an adult who received the MenACWY meningococcal vaccine as a control.

The CDR3 loop is CASRMGAAHTGELFF. For the CDR3, the DNA is TGTGCCAGCCGGATGGGGGCCGCGCACACCGGGGAGCTGTTTTTT. The chain employs TRBV6-5 and TRBJ2-2; maybe TRBD1 (6 bases). Germline CDR1 is MNHEY and CDR2 is SVGAGI. Trimming took off 8 bases at V and 3 bases at J, with 16 bases between the two ends. The CDR3 runs 15 residues.

The chain couples TRBV25-1 to TRBJ1-1, with 8 bases lining up with TRBD1. Looked up from germline, CDR1 is MGHDK and CDR2 is SYGVNS. The V gene end was trimmed by 4 bases and the J gene end by 5 bases; junction bases not matched to a gene: 3. The CDR3 contains 13 residues. In nucleotides, the CDR3 is TGTGCCAGCAGTGTGACAGGGGCGACTGAAGCTTTCTTT. Amino acids: CASSVTGATEAFF.

The chain recombines TRBV19 with TRBJ1-1, with D tentatively TRBD1 (5 bases). Germline-derived CDR1 and CDR2 are LNHDA and SQIVND (reference sequence). The V end lost 3 bases, the J end lost 2 bases, and 7 bases lay between the germline ends. This CDR3 has 13 residues. CDR3 in amino acids: CASSIDRNTEAFF. The CDR3 coding sequence is TGTGCCAGTAGTATCGACAGAAACACTGAAGCTTTCTTT.

The chain links TRBV28 to TRBJ1-1; no definite D call. The V end lost 6 bases, the J end lost 4 bases, and 6 bases lay between the germline ends. CDR1 and CDR2 from the germline V gene are MDHEN and SYDVKM. This CDR3 has 11 amino acids. CDR3 loop: CASRKGTEAFF. The CDR3 bases are TGTGCCAGCAGAAAGGGCACTGAAGCTTTCTTT.

This clone was detected only a few times. The V and J genes are TRBV6-6 and TRBJ2-7; TRBD1 matches 8 bases. The CDR3 consists of 12 residues. J gave up 4 bases and V 4 bases, and 0 bases lay outside the gene matches. Germline assignment: CDR1 MNHNY and CDR2 SVGAGI (reference sequence). The CDR3 loop reads CASSWTGYEQYF. Here the CDR3 DNA reads TGTGCCAGCAGTTGGACAGGGTACGAGCAGTACTTC.

This clone is a singleton in its sample. The CDR3 loop is CASRARGPGYTF. The CDR3 coding sequence is TGTGCCAGCAGGGCGCGGGGACCTGGCTACACCTTC. The chain uses TRBV11-2 and TRBJ1-2, with a tentative D call TRBD1 (5 bases). Trimming stripped 6 bases from V and 7 bases from J, with 12 bases between. The germline gives CDR1 SGHAT, CDR2 FQNNGV. This CDR3 comprises 12 residues.

J is TRBJ2-2 and V is TRBV9; D is tentatively TRBD1 or TRBD2 (5 bases each). This CDR3 spans 15 amino acids. V lost 1 base and J lost 3, with 10 bases in between. Germline values: CDR1 SGDLS, CDR2 YYNGEE. The CDR3 bases are TGTGCCAGCAGCGTACGGGGCTTGGACACCGGGGAGCTGTTTTTT. Its translation: CASSVRGLDTGELFF. Looking up the rest from reference TRBV9 and TRBJ2-2 gives the full variable domain: DSGVTQTPKHLITATGQRVTLRCSPRSGDLSVYWYQQSLDQGLQFLIQYYNGEERAKGNILERFSAQQFPDLHSELNLSSLELGDSALYFCASSVRGLDTGELFFGEGSRLTVL.

V is TRBV3-1 (or the pseudogene TRBV3-2) and J is TRBJ1-1; D unclear. CDR3 length equals 13 residues. Germline CDR1 LGHDT, CDR2 YNNKEL (reference sequence). Trimming shortened V by 4 bases and J by 5 bases, and 11 bases separated the two germline ends. The CDR3: CASSRGAETEAFF. The CDR3 region has the DNA TGTGCCAGCAGCCGGGGAGCCGAGACTGAAGCTTTCTTT.

The chain uses TRBV11-3 and TRBJ2-5, with D perhaps matching TRBD1 (6 bases). Germline V gene data show CDR1 as SGHNT and CDR2 as YENEEA. The CDR3 extends over 14 amino acids. V gave up 5 bases and J gave up 0 bases, with 10 bases separating them. The CDR3 region has the DNA TGTGCCAGCAGCACAACAGGGTACCAAGAGACCCAGTACTTC. It translates to CASSTTGYQETQYF.